This entry lists 14 T cell receptor beta chains sequenced from one sample in a study of blood T cell repertoires in COVID-19. The method was immunoSEQ multiplex PCR; TCRdb's version includes in-frame clones alone and lacks a portion of them. The sample consists of 250,000 or so clones, 83% of them appearing once. The sequenced sample consisted of peripheral blood. Receptors were obtained from a human donor in a cohort sampled during active COVID-19.

The CDR3 bases are TGTGCCAGCAGTGTCTCGGACAGGGGATCCTACAATGAGCAGTTCTTC. Amino acid sequence: CASSVSDRGSYNEQFF. The chain combines TRBV6-4 with TRBJ2-1; 9 bases match TRBD1. V lost 4 bases to trimming and J lost 1 base; unmatched junction nucleotides: 5. Germline V gene sequence: CDR1 MRHNA, CDR2 SNTAGT. The CDR3 has 16 amino acids.

This clone has only a few counts. The rearrangement joins TRBV6-4 to TRBJ2-2; 9 positions agree with TRBD2. The V gene end was trimmed by 7 bases and the J gene end by 3 bases; junction bases not matched to a gene: 0. The CDR3 is made up of 13 amino acids. Germline V CDR1 and CDR2: MRHNA, SNTAGT. CDR3: CASKRGDTGELFF. CDR3 nucleotides: TGTGCCAGCAAGCGGGGGGACACCGGGGAGCTGTTTTTT.

The chain combines TRBV7-2 with TRBJ1-1, with D unresolved. Trimming left V 3 bases short and J 11 bases short, with 22 bases between. Per germline, CDR1 SGHTA and CDR2 FQGNSA. CDR3 length: 15 residues. The CDR3 loop reads CASSFDPKVSSGAFF. The CDR3 DNA reads TGTGCCAGCAGCTTCGACCCAAAAGTATCTTCGGGGGCTTTCTTT.

This chain connects TRBV5-4 to TRBJ1-2, with D perhaps TRBD1 (5 bases). Between the trimmed V and J ends, which lost 2 bases and 1 base, there was a span of 12 bases. Germline V lookup: CDR1 SGHNT, CDR2 YYREEE (reference sequence). This CDR3 region has 15 residues. The CDR3 coding sequence is TGTGCCAGCAGCTTAGGCACAGGAAATAACTATGGCTACACCTTC. This gives the protein CASSLGTGNNYGYTF.

V usage is TRBV4-1 and J usage is TRBJ2-1; 14 nucleotides line up with TRBD2. The germline gives CDR1 MGHRA, CDR2 YSYEKL. The CDR3 runs 17 residues. Trimming cost V 4 bases and J 7 bases; bases outside gene matches: 9. Here the CDR3 DNA reads TGCGCCAGCAGCCCACGTCGGACTAGCGGGGGGCTTAATGAGCAGTTCTTC. Translation gives CASSPRRTSGGLNEQFF.

The J gene is TRBJ1-5, the V gene TRBV6-1; no reliable D call. Germline CDR1 and CDR2: MNHNS and SASEGT. Deletions cut 3 bases from V and 0 bases from J, with 3 bases between. The CDR3 has 13 amino acids. Here the CDR3 reads CASSDLSNQPQHF. The DNA of the CDR3 is TGTGCCAGCAGTGACCTTAGCAATCAGCCCCAGCATTTT.

This sequence joins TRBV6-1 and TRBJ2-7; TRBD2 matches 13 bases. The CDR3 sequence is 17 residues long. The germline gives CDR1 MNHNS, CDR2 SASEGT. V was pared by 4 bases and J by 4 bases, with 10 bases of the junction left unmatched. CDR3 sequence (DNA): TGTGCCAGCAGTGCCGGGACTAGCGGGATTCTTTATTACGAGCAGTACTTC. Protein sequence: CASSAGTSGILYYEQYF.

This chain uses TRBV10-3 with TRBJ2-3, with 7 bases fitting TRBD1. J gave up 0 bases and V 4 bases, and 1 base lay outside the gene matches. The CDR3 loop spans 14 amino acids. Germline-derived CDR1 and CDR2 are ENHRY and SYGVKD. In DNA form, the CDR3 reads TGTGCCATCAGTGGACAGGGTAGCACAGATACGCAGTATTTT. Amino acids: CAISGQGSTDTQYF.

This chain joins TRBV5-1 and TRBJ2-1, with D possibly matching TRBD2 (5 bases). Germline V lookup: CDR1 SGHRS, CDR2 YFSETQ. The germline V and J ends were trimmed by 0 bases and 8 bases, with 15 bases remaining between them. The CDR3 is made up of 15 amino acids. CDR3 sequence: CASSLGSVLGDEQFF. For the CDR3, the DNA is TGCGCCAGCAGCTTGGGGTCAGTCCTCGGGGATGAGCAGTTCTTC.

The V gene is TRBV9, the J gene TRBJ2-7; the match to TRBD2 covers 12 bases. Germline V gene lookup returns CDR1 SGDLS and CDR2 YYNGEE. The CDR3 has 16 residues. V was pared by 2 bases and J by 6 bases, with 9 bases of the junction left unmatched. The chain's CDR3 is CASSVGTSGRLVEQYF. CDR3 nucleotides: TGTGCCAGCAGCGTCGGGACTAGCGGGCGGCTTGTCGAGCAGTACTTC.

As for this clone: An end of the junction does not agree with germline; a read error may underlie this. The genes are TRBV7-7 and TRBJ1-3; D might be TRBD1 (5 bases). In germline, CDR1 is SSHAT, CDR2 FNYEAQ (reference sequence). CDR3 length: 15 residues. In DNA, the CDR3 is TGTGCTAGCAGCTTAGCGCCAGGGCCTGGAAACACCATATATTTT. Translating gives CASSLAPGPGNTIYF.

The chain couples TRBV10-1 to TRBJ1-1; a possible D gene is TRBD1 (6 bases). The CDR3 sequence is 13 residues long. V shed 7 bases and J shed 3 bases, with 12 bases lying between them. CDR1 is WNHNN, CDR2 SYGVQD, per germline (reference sequence). CDR3 region: CASNRAGDTEAFF. The DNA of the CDR3 is TGCGCCAGCAACAGGGCCGGGGACACTGAAGCTTTCTTT.

This clone was seen a handful of times. This chain connects TRBV27 to TRBJ1-2, with a tentative D call TRBD1 (5 bases). This CDR3 is built from 13 residues. The germline V and J ends were trimmed by 3 bases and 8 bases, with 13 bases remaining between them. Germline lookup yields CDR1 MNHEY and CDR2 SMNVEV (reference sequence). The CDR3 sequence: CASSFGGIGGYTF. DNA of the CDR3: TGTGCCAGCAGTTTCGGGGGGATTGGGGGCTACACCTTC.

The genes are TRBV7-6 and TRBJ1-2, with 7 bases lining up with TRBD1. This CDR3 is 11 amino acids long. Germline V lookup: CDR1 SGHVS, CDR2 FNYEAQ. The trim removed 5 bases at V and 7 bases at J, leaving 1 base unmatched. The CDR3 DNA sequence: TGTGCCAGCAGCCGGGACAGTGGCTACACCTTC. It translates to CASSRDSGYTF.